What follows are 14 T cell receptor beta chains derived from one specimen sequenced in a study of blood T cell repertoires in COVID-19. Profiling relied on immunoSEQ multiplex PCR, and the TCRdb table lists in-frame clones only, not all of them. The sample holds about 62,000 clones, 75% to 90% seen once. The sequencing input was peripheral blood. These receptors were taken from an older woman with COVID-19, enrolled during active disease.

This chain connects TRBV5-1 to TRBJ2-2, with 8 bases that match TRBD2. This CDR3 is built from 15 residues. After removal of 4 bases from V and 1 base from J, the junction contained 3 bases not matched to a gene. Per the germline V gene, CDR1 is SGHRS and CDR2 is YFSETQ. The CDR3 bases are TGCGCCAGCAGCGGACTAGCAGGGAACACCGGGGAGCTGTTTTTT. Translated, it gives CASSGLAGNTGELFF.

This chain uses TRBV13 with TRBJ2-1; D is uncertain. V was clipped by 0 bases and J by 0 bases, with 6 bases between them. Germline CDR1 reads PRHDT; CDR2 reads FYEKMQ (reference sequence). The CDR3 covers 15 residues. This CDR3 reads CASSLGRYSYNEQFF. CDR3 DNA: TGTGCCAGCAGCTTAGGACGGTACTCCTACAATGAGCAGTTCTTC.

The DNA for the CDR3 is TGTGCCAGCAGTTTAACTTTCACAGGGACCAACAGAAAAGGGACTGAAGCTTTCTTT. This gives the protein CASSLTFTGTNRKGTEAFF. This chain connects TRBV28 to TRBJ1-1, with D maybe TRBD1 (6 bases). This CDR3 contains 19 residues. In germline, CDR1 is MDHEN, CDR2 SYDVKM. Between the trimmed V and J ends, which lost 2 bases and 5 bases, there was a span of 27 bases.

The chain has TRBV4-2 and TRBJ1-2; weak D call: TRBD1 (5 bases). The CDR3 has 15 amino acids. From germline, CDR1 is LGHNA and CDR2 YNFKEQ. V was trimmed by 0 bases and J by 4 bases, leaving 12 bases between them. CDR3 loop: CASSQEQGTTYGYTF. DNA for the CDR3: TGTGCCAGCAGCCAAGAGCAGGGTACCACCTATGGCTACACCTTC.

The chain joins TRBV10-2 to TRBJ2-7, with 15 bases identical to TRBD2. V trimming: 10 bases; J trimming: 5 bases; junction bases outside the gene matches: 9. Germline V gene sequence: CDR1 WSHSY, CDR2 SAAADI. The CDR3 covers 15 residues. The chain's CDR3 is CAIGLAGGPRDEQYF. CDR3 nucleotides: TGCGCCATCGGACTAGCGGGAGGGCCGCGGGACGAGCAGTACTTC.

A note on this clone: Other DNA sequences of this sample code for an identical CDR3. V is TRBV7-2 and J is TRBJ1-4, with D uncertain. V shed 5 bases and J shed 3 bases, with 10 bases lying between them. CDR3 length: 14 residues. Germline CDR1 and CDR2: SGHTA and FQGNSA. CDR3 in DNA: TGTGCCAGCAGCCCCACGGGAGCTAATGAAAAACTGTTTTTT. It translates to CASSPTGANEKLFF.

The chain recombines TRBV7-9 with TRBJ2-7; TRBD1 aligns across 9 bases. Germline loops: CDR1 SEHNR, CDR2 FQNEAQ (reference sequence). The CDR3 spans 14 residues. With V trimmed by 4 bases and J by 6 bases, 7 bases remained unmatched. CDR3 amino acids: CASSSGDRDFEQYF. The CDR3 nucleotides read TGTGCCAGCAGCTCTGGGGACAGGGACTTCGAGCAGTACTTC.

The V call is TRBV29-1, the J call TRBJ1-3; weak D call: TRBD1 (5 bases). Germline V CDR1 and CDR2: SQVTM, ANQGSEA. The CDR3 length is 15 residues. V lost 7 bases and J 2 bases, leaving 18 bases between the germline ends. This CDR3 reads CSAAQGTDTGNTIYF. As DNA, the CDR3 is TGCAGCGCCGCGCAGGGAACCGATACTGGAAACACCATATATTTT.

The chain carries TRBV6-5 and TRBJ2-7; the D gene is possibly TRBD2 (6 bases). This CDR3 has 14 residues. V was shortened by 7 bases and J by 5 bases, with 18 bases between the two germline ends. CDR1 and CDR2 from the germline V gene are MNHEY and SVGAGI. CDR3 loop: CASKRGGLRNEQYF. CDR3 nucleotides: TGTGCCAGCAAAAGGGGAGGCCTAAGGAACGAGCAGTACTTC.

The CDR3 nucleotides read TGTGCCACCAGCAGAGATCCAGTCGACGAGCAGTACTTC. Its protein is CATSRDPVDEQYF. The rearrangement joins TRBV15 to TRBJ2-7, with D uncertain. Germline V gene lookup returns CDR1 LNHNV and CDR2 YYDKDF (reference sequence). V lost 0 bases and J 5 bases, leaving 8 bases between the germline ends. The CDR3 totals 13 residues.

This chain joins TRBV14 and TRBJ1-2, with a tentative D call TRBD1 (6 bases). There are 14 residues in the CDR3. From germline, CDR1 is SGHDN and CDR2 FVKESK. V was cut by 0 bases and J by 7 bases, with 12 bases left in between. The chain's CDR3 is CASSQDLQGSGYTF. CDR3 sequence (DNA): TGTGCCAGCAGCCAAGATTTACAGGGAAGTGGCTACACCTTC.

The chain couples TRBV19 to TRBJ1-1; D gene uncertain. Germline CDR1 reads LNHDA; CDR2 reads SQIVND (reference sequence). V lost 6 bases, J lost 1 base, and 9 bases lay in between. This CDR3 spans 13 amino acids. Here the CDR3 DNA reads TGTGCCAGTAGATCTCCTCGGAACACTGAAGCTTTCTTT. Residues: CASRSPRNTEAFF.

The rearrangement joins TRBV3-1 (or the pseudogene TRBV3-2) to TRBJ2-7, with 8 bases lining up with TRBD2. The V and J ends lost 1 base and 7 bases, in that order; junction bases with no gene match: 6. The germline V gene has CDR1 LGHDT and CDR2 YNNKEL (reference sequence). The CDR3 sequence is 14 residues long. CDR3 DNA sequence: TGTGCCAGCAGCCAAGCGGGAGGGCCGGGGGAGCAGTACTTC. It translates to CASSQAGGPGEQYF.

J is TRBJ2-4 and V is TRBV30, with TRBD1 matching over 9 bases. This CDR3 has 14 residues. After removal of 4 bases from V and 7 bases from J, the junction contained 8 bases not matched to a gene. Germline V gene lookup returns CDR1 GTSNPN and CDR2 SVGIG (reference sequence). The chain's CDR3 is CAWNSGTGMNIQYF. Written as DNA, the CDR3 is TGTGCCTGGAACTCCGGGACAGGGATGAACATTCAGTACTTC.